This TCR beta chain was retrieved from a study of blood T cell repertoires in COVID-19. The overall study: The United States, Italy and Spain were the sources of the acute and convalescent COVID-19 samples. PBMCs, B-cell-depleted T cells, or T cells were the source of the cDNA or gDNA that made up the material.

Produced via immunoSEQ multiplex PCR; TCRdb's table is partial and in-frame only. The table lists under 450,000 clones, roughly 87% of them singletons, with 3% in the top ten. CDR3 length: 18 amino acids. The V end lost 1 base, the J end lost 4 bases, and 17 bases lay between the germline ends. Germline CDR1 is LGHDT and CDR2 is YNNKEL (reference sequence). Residents of about two dozen US areas, aged roughly 18 to 89 years, made up the participants. This clonotype was sampled from a woman younger than 45 who had recovered from COVID-19. This chain links TRBV3-1 (or the pseudogene TRBV3-2) with TRBJ2-6; D perhaps matches TRBD2 (7 bases). Material: PBMCs or T cells enriched from blood (not recorded which). The CDR3 DNA is TGTGCCAGCAGCCAAGCTGAGGGGGGGCTCTCCGGGGCCAACGTCCTGACTTTC. Translated, it gives CASSQAEGGLSGANVLTF.